Below are 29 T cell receptor beta chains sequenced from a single sample in a study of technical replicates of blood from a few donors. Libraries were prepared by immunoSEQ multiplex PCR; TCRdb keeps only in-frame clonotypes and omits some of them. Counted here are fewer than 100,000 clones, around 97% occurring once; the ten biggest clones make up about 0.17%. Sequenced sample: T cells isolated from PBMCs. All receptors derive from a human donor in good health.

The rearrangement uses TRBV7-3 and TRBJ2-1, with D maybe TRBD2 (5 bases). Per germline, CDR1 SGHTA and CDR2 FQGTGA. This CDR3 is built from 12 residues. Trimming removed 3 bases from V and 9 bases from J, with 9 bases in between. CDR3: CASSFGESEQFF. The DNA of the CDR3 is TGTGCCAGCAGCTTCGGGGAGAGTGAGCAGTTCTTC.

V gene TRBV2 combines with J gene TRBJ2-6, with D unclear. The CDR3 totals 15 residues. The germline V and J ends were trimmed by 7 bases and 2 bases, with 12 bases remaining between them. Germline assignment: CDR1 SNHLY and CDR2 FYNNEI. CDR3 protein: CASTRSAAGANVLTF. CDR3 nucleotide sequence: TGTGCCAGCACTAGGTCGGCAGCTGGGGCCAACGTCCTGACTTTC.

This rearrangement joins TRBV2 to TRBJ2-3; tentatively, D is TRBD1 (5 bases). This CDR3 has 14 residues. The germline CDR1 and CDR2 sequences are SNHLY and FYNNEI. V lost 1 base, J lost 3 bases, and 8 bases lay in between. CDR3 sequence reads: CASSEGQGTDTQYF. DNA of the CDR3: TGTGCCAGCAGTGAAGGGCAGGGAACAGATACGCAGTATTTT. Full variable domain (missing parts from reference TRBV2 and TRBJ2-3): EPEVTQTPSHQVTQMGQEVILRCVPISNHLYFYWYRQILGQKVEFLVSFYNNEISEKSEIFDDQFSVERPDGSNFTLKIRSTKLEDSAMYFCASSEGQGTDTQYFGPGTRLTVL.

The CDR3 DNA follows: TGTGCCAGCAAGATGACAGGGGACTACGACGAGCAGTACTTC. Translating it yields CASKMTGDYDEQYF. The rearrangement joins TRBV2 to TRBJ2-7; D is possibly TRBD1 (8 bases). V was pared by 7 bases and J by 5 bases, with 18 bases between. Germline CDR1 and CDR2: SNHLY and FYNNEI. This CDR3 spans 14 amino acids.

The genes are TRBV5-1 and TRBJ1-5; D uncertain. V was clipped by 0 bases and J by 4 bases, with 5 bases between them. Germline-derived CDR1 and CDR2 are SGHRS and YFSETQ. This CDR3 spans 13 amino acids. CDR3 region: CASSLAVNQPQHF. The CDR3 coding sequence is TGCGCCAGCAGCTTGGCTGTTAATCAGCCCCAGCATTTT.

This chain uses TRBV9 with TRBJ1-2, with D maybe TRBD1 (5 bases). Between the trimmed V and J ends, which lost 3 bases and 5 bases, there was a span of 20 bases. CDR3 size: 16 residues. Germline V lookup: CDR1 SGDLS, CDR2 YYNGEE. In nucleotides, the CDR3 is TGTGCCAGCAGCGCCCCGGGGGGTTTGGGCCTTTATGGCTACACCTTC. Protein product: CASSAPGGLGLYGYTF.

This sequence joins TRBV14 and TRBJ1-1, with TRBD1 identical over 9 bases. CDR1 and CDR2 from the germline V gene are SGHDN and FVKESK. CDR3 length: 16 residues. V was clipped by 3 bases and J by 5 bases; unmatched bases: 10. CDR3 sequence (DNA): TGTGCCAGCAGCCATCGGAGGACAGGGGTCCAGACTGAAGCTTTCTTT. This sequence encodes CASSHRRTGVQTEAFF.

This sequence joins TRBV5-1 and TRBJ1-2, with 7 nucleotides matching TRBD1. The CDR3 loop spans 14 amino acids. From germline, CDR1 is SGHRS and CDR2 YFSETQ. Trimming at V came to 4 bases and at J to 4 bases, leaving 7 bases not matched to a gene. This CDR3 is CASSLGDSGYGYTF. In DNA, the CDR3 is TGCGCCAGCAGCCTGGGGGACAGCGGCTATGGCTACACCTTC.

V and J are TRBV5-1 and TRBJ2-5, with TRBD1 as a possible D gene (6 bases). The V end lost 1 base, the J end lost 2 bases, and 15 bases lay between the germline ends. From germline, CDR1 is SGHRS and CDR2 YFSETQ. This CDR3 has 16 amino acids. The CDR3 coding sequence is TGCGCCAGCAGCTTGACTACAGGGCCCAATCAAGAGACCCAGTACTTC. It translates to CASSLTTGPNQETQYF.

The genes are TRBV4-2 and TRBJ2-7; TRBD1 matches 11 bases. After removal of 1 base from V and 2 bases from J, the junction contained 4 bases not matched to a gene. Germline assignment: CDR1 LGHNA and CDR2 YNFKEQ. The CDR3 loop spans 16 amino acids. For the CDR3, the DNA is TGTGCCAGCAGCCAAGTAGGACAGGGGGCACCCTACGAGCAGTACTTC. This sequence encodes CASSQVGQGAPYEQYF.

V and J are TRBV7-2 and TRBJ2-3; 9 bases align to TRBD2. CDR1 and CDR2 from the germline V gene are SGHTA and FQGNSA. This CDR3 region has 12 residues. J lost 5 bases, V lost 11 bases, and 5 bases had no gene match. CDR3 in DNA: TGTGCCTGCGCGGGGGGGGGAGATACGCAGTATTTT. Translated, it gives CACAGGGDTQYF.

This chain connects TRBV5-6 to TRBJ1-5; 8 bases line up with TRBD1. CDR3 size: 14 residues. In germline, CDR1 is SGHDT, CDR2 YYEEEE. V gave up 0 bases and J gave up 6 bases; unmatched junction bases: 2. CDR3 residues: CASSLGQGPQPQHF. The CDR3 DNA follows: TGTGCCAGCAGCTTGGGACAGGGGCCTCAGCCCCAGCATTTT. The full variable domain, its missing parts supplied by reference TRBV5-6 and TRBJ1-5, is DAGVTQSPTHLIKTRGQQVTLRCSPKSGHDTVSWYQQALGQGPQFIFQYYEEEERQRGNFPDRFSGHQFPNYSSELNVNALLLGDSALYLCASSLGQGPQPQHFGDGTRLSIL.

This chain joins TRBV5-1 and TRBJ2-7, with D possibly matching TRBD1 (6 bases). This CDR3 is built from 17 residues. Germline CDR1 is SGHRS and CDR2 is YFSETQ. Trimming shortened V by 0 bases and J by 2 bases, and 18 bases separated the two germline ends. CDR3 in DNA: TGCGCCAGCAGCTTGGTACCGCAGAGGGACACAGCCTACGAGCAGTACTTC. Translated, it gives CASSLVPQRDTAYEQYF.

In regard to this clone: The limits of the CDR3 on the DNA are not certain, so only TCRdb's listed CDR3 is given. The chain carries TRBV5-6 and TRBJ2-4; the DNA was not compared with TRBD1, the D call given in the table. The CDR3 is made up of 12 amino acids, end residues included. Germline CDR1 reads SGHDT; CDR2 reads YYEEEE. The CDR3 loop is CASSVATGILGF.

The rearrangement links TRBV6-1 to TRBJ1-2, with D hard to call. V lost 10 bases, J lost 0 bases, and 9 bases lay in between. The CDR3 is 12 amino acids. Per the germline V gene, CDR1 is MNHNS and CDR2 is SASEGT. CDR3 bases: TGTGCCACCCCGGAGACTAACTATGGCTACACCTTC. It is translated as CATPETNYGYTF.

The rearrangement uses TRBV4-1 and TRBJ2-5, with D maybe TRBD1 (5 bases). V was trimmed by 2 bases and J by 5 bases, leaving 6 bases between them. The germline V gene has CDR1 MGHRA and CDR2 YSYEKL. The CDR3 sequence is 12 residues long. Here the CDR3 reads CASSQKGETQYF. CDR3 sequence (DNA): TGCGCCAGCAGCCAAAAGGGGGAGACCCAGTACTTC.

The chain links TRBV9 to TRBJ1-5; D remains unclear. Germline V CDR1 and CDR2: SGDLS, YYNGEE. The V and J ends lost 0 bases and 6 bases respectively, with 13 bases between them. This CDR3 comprises 15 residues. CDR3 in amino acids: CASSVGGAEGQPQHF. CDR3 DNA: TGTGCCAGCAGCGTAGGAGGAGCCGAAGGTCAGCCCCAGCATTTT.

The rearrangement links TRBV29-1 to TRBJ2-1; the match to TRBD2 covers 9 bases. This CDR3 contains 13 residues. CDR1 is SQVTM, CDR2 ANQGSEA, per germline. With V trimmed by 6 bases and J by 4 bases, 4 bases remained unmatched. The CDR3 sequence: CSVIAGVYNEQFF. CDR3 nucleotides: TGCAGCGTCATAGCGGGAGTGTACAATGAGCAGTTCTTC.

The CDR3 spells CSAYGQGAHGANVLTF. The CDR3 region has the DNA TGCAGCGCCTACGGACAGGGGGCGCACGGGGCCAACGTCCTGACTTTC. The chain recombines TRBV29-1 with TRBJ2-6; 11 bases match TRBD1. The germline gives CDR1 SQVTM, CDR2 ANQGSEA. Germline trimming cut 7 bases from V and 4 bases from J; bases unmatched to any gene: 9. The CDR3 consists of 16 residues. Full variable domain (missing parts from reference TRBV29-1 and TRBJ2-6): SAVISQKPSRDICQRGTSLTIQCQVDSQVTMMFWYRQQPGQSLTLIATANQGSEATYESGFVIDKFPISRPNLTFSTLTVSNMSPEDSSIYLCSAYGQGAHGANVLTFGAGSRLTVL.

The rearrangement uses TRBV6-1 and TRBJ2-3; 15 bases are a match to TRBD2. Germline CDR1 is MNHNS and CDR2 is SASEGT. The CDR3 has 15 residues. V lost 7 bases, J lost 6 bases, and 5 bases stayed unmatched. CDR3 coding DNA: TGTGCCAGCACCCCCGGGACTAGCGGGAGGGATACGCAGTATTTT. It codes for CASTPGTSGRDTQYF.

The rearrangement uses TRBV25-1 and TRBJ2-2; maybe TRBD2 (6 bases). V lost 5 bases, J lost 8 bases, and 12 bases lay in between. Germline values: CDR1 MGHDK, CDR2 SYGVNS. The CDR3 runs 13 residues. CDR3 residues: CASSTDGGGELFF. As DNA, the CDR3 is TGTGCCAGCAGTACAGACGGAGGGGGGGAGCTGTTTTTT.

This chain joins TRBV6-5 and TRBJ1-5; 8 bases fit TRBD1. CDR3 length equals 15 residues. Germline trimming cut 6 bases from V and 2 bases from J; bases unmatched to any gene: 6. Germline CDR1 MNHEY, CDR2 SVGAGI. CDR3 residues: CASRSGQVGNQPQHF. DNA for the CDR3: TGTGCCAGCAGGTCGGGACAGGTGGGCAATCAGCCCCAGCATTTT.

The chain couples TRBV2 to TRBJ1-4; 7 bases match TRBD1. This CDR3 is 15 amino acids long. Losses at the gene ends were 3 bases for V and 8 bases for J; bases not matched to a gene: 9. Germline lookup yields CDR1 SNHLY and CDR2 FYNNEI. The CDR3 DNA sequence: TGTGCCAGCAGTGAGGCCGGCAGGGGGGAGGAAAAACTGTTTTTT. It encodes CASSEAGRGEEKLFF.

V is TRBV10-3 and J is TRBJ2-2; 7 positions match TRBD1. The germline CDR1 and CDR2 sequences are ENHRY and SYGVKD. Unmatched junction bases numbered 2, after V lost 3 bases and J lost 1 base. The CDR3 contains 15 residues. DNA for the CDR3: TGTGCCATCAGTGAAAGACAGGGGAACACCGGGGAGCTGTTTTTT. Its translation is CAISERQGNTGELFF.

The V gene is TRBV13, the J gene TRBJ1-2; tentative D call: TRBD1 (6 bases). CDR3 length equals 13 residues. The V end was cut by 6 bases, the J end by 4 bases, with 12 bases between. Germline values: CDR1 PRHDT, CDR2 FYEKMQ (reference sequence). The CDR3 is CASRETGFYGYTF. Written as DNA, the CDR3 is TGTGCCAGCAGGGAAACAGGGTTCTATGGCTACACCTTC. Using reference TRBV13 and TRBJ1-2 for the parts outside the CDR3, the full variable domain is AAGVIQSPRHLIKEKRETATLKCYPIPRHDTVYWYQQGPGQDPQFLISFYEKMQSDKGSIPDRFSAQQFSDYHSELNMSSLELGDSALYFCASRETGFYGYTFGSGTRLTVV.

The rearrangement links TRBV6-5 to TRBJ1-1; D gene uncertain. This CDR3 comprises 15 residues. Germline CDR1 is MNHEY and CDR2 is SVGAGI. V lost 2 bases to trimming and J lost 0 bases, with 10 bases between them. Here the CDR3 DNA reads TGTGCCAGCAGTTACCGGGAGTTGATGAACACTGAAGCTTTCTTT. Encoded protein: CASSYRELMNTEAFF.

V gene TRBV5-4 combines with J gene TRBJ1-2, with D hard to call. There are 13 residues in the CDR3. V shed 6 bases and J shed 4 bases, with 13 bases lying between them. Looked up from germline, CDR1 is SGHNT and CDR2 is YYREEE (reference sequence). CDR3 in DNA: TGTGCCAGCAACATGGGAGGGAGCTATGGCTACACCTTC. Protein product: CASNMGGSYGYTF.

The chain couples TRBV6-5 to TRBJ2-2, with D perhaps TRBD2 (6 bases). The length of the CDR3 is 15 residues. Germline-derived CDR1 and CDR2 are MNHEY and SVGAGI. V was trimmed by 4 bases and J by 4 bases, leaving 13 bases between them. The CDR3, as DNA: TGTGCCAGCAGTTTTGACGCCGGGGGCACCGGGGAGCTGTTTTTT. As protein: CASSFDAGGTGELFF.

This rearrangement joins TRBV25-1 to TRBJ2-1; tentative D call: TRBD1 (5 bases). CDR3 size: 16 residues. V was clipped by 1 base and J by 9 bases, with 19 bases between them. Looked up from germline, CDR1 is MGHDK and CDR2 is SYGVNS. Written as DNA, the CDR3 is TGTGCCAGCAGTGAATTAGGCGCAGGGAAGGTAGGTGAGCAGTTCTTC. It is translated as CASSELGAGKVGEQFF.